This T cell receptor beta chain was sequenced for a study of regulatory T cells in long-lasting Graves disease (dated by TCRdb to the early 2020s). With respect to the entire study: Persistent Graves' disease meant more than 5 years of antithyroid drug treatment with TSH receptor autoantibodies that stayed positive. Antithyroid drugs had been taken for 10 to 13 years on average by persistent Graves' disease patients in the clinical cohort. Patients with persistent Graves' disease were compared with patients with newly diagnosed Graves' disease using TCR sequencing and RNA sequencing of peripheral blood. The study was registered as a clinical trial and conducted in China. A total of around 35 samples were covered by TCR sequencing, comprising approximately 13 persistent and about 20 newly diagnosed Graves' disease patients. Study-level results and caveats: More public clonotypes were shared among persistent patients (fewer than 3,000) than among newly diagnosed patients (just under 1,000). TRBV28, TRBJ1-2 and TRBJ2-5 were preferentially used in persistent disease, while TRBV20-1 and TRBJ2-1 were favored in newly diagnosed disease. Lower TCR Shannon entropy and fewer highly expanded clones were observed in persistent Graves' disease patients than in newly diagnosed patients, which suggested clonal expansion. The small sample size was acknowledged by the authors as a limitation that may reduce accuracy. Sequencing and analysis were limited to the TCR beta chain. The study examined only peripheral blood because the primary lesion, thyroid tissue, could not be accessed.

From its cysteine to its phenylalanine, the CDR3 spans 11 amino acids. Only the CDR3 part of the read is kept: 33 bases, read in frame from the first base. Looking up the germline V gene yields CDR1 MDHEN and CDR2 SYDVKM. Trimming removed 11 bases from V and 4 bases from J, leaving 12 bases between the germline ends. The meaning of the sample's time point label: persistent/refractory GD, antithyroid drugs over 5 years with positive TRAb. For both TCR sequencing and RNA sequencing, RNA was extracted from PBMCs using TRIzol. Graves' disease was diagnosed according to American Thyroid Association guidelines. The patients came from an endocrinology department in Xi'an, China. Each patient gave about 9.1 milliliters of peripheral blood, collected in an EDTA anticoagulant tube. Ficoll Paque Plus density gradient separation was used to isolate PBMCs, and no additional T cell sorting was done. RNA quality was checked with an Agilent 2100 Bioanalyzer and agarose gel, and concentration with a NanoDrop 2000.

In this sample, this clonotype turned up a few times. The antigen this receptor binds is unknown. Qualities for individual bases were not recorded, and no much larger clone is one base off. The library was generated by multiplex PCR. The instrument given in TCRdb is Illumina HiSeq 4000. To build TCR beta libraries, CDR3 regions were amplified by Arm-PCR using iRepertoire HTBI primers. Before sequencing, the PCR products underwent gel purification. Under the source paper's analysis protocol: A total of 60 to 80 TRBV and more than twelve TRBJ segments were identified across samples and were used for gene usage analysis of CDR3 amino acid clonotypes. COPE and FqMerger were used to merge filtered high-quality paired reads into contigs. BLAST was used to align contigs to IMGT TRBV, TRBD and TRBJ reference genes, and CDR3 was defined according to IMGT. Clonotypes above 0.1% frequency were classified as highly expanded clones. Repertoire diversity was measured by Shannon entropy, and V-J evenness by the Gini coefficient. A clonotype found in more than one individual was treated as public. The public reads were run again by TCRdb, first through fastp at Q25 and then through MiXCR, and only productive beta chains were kept. One record per CDR3 amino acid sequence lists the most common genes and DNA. These V and J calls rely on TCRdb rather than the paper's analysis. The sample table records 600,000 to 800,000 distinct CDR3 sequences; 25% to 35% of these occur just once. 40% to 50% of the sample is taken by the ten largest.

The chain uses TRBV28 and TRBJ2-7; a tentative D match to TRBD2 spans 7 bases. The receptor comes from a female donor with Graves disease. This specimen consisted of peripheral blood mononuclear cells (PBMCs), obtained when the disease was refractory, from a patient treated with antithyroid drugs. The CDR3 here reads CAAGAGYEQYF. The bases read TGTGCCGCGGGGGCGGGTTACGAGCAGTACTTC.